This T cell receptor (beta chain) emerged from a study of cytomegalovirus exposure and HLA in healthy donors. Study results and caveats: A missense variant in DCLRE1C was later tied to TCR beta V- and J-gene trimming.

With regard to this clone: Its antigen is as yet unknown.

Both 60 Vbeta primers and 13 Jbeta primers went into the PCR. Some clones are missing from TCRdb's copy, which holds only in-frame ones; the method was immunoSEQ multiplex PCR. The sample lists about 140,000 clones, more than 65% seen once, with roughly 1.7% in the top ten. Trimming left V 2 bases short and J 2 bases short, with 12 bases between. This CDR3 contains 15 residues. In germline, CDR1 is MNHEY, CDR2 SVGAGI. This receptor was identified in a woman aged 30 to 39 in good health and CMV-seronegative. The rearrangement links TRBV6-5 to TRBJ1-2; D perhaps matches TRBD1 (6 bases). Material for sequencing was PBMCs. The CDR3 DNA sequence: TGTGCCAGCAGTTACCGTCAGACAGGAAACTATGGCTACACCTTC. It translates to CASSYRQTGNYGYTF.